The rows below give T cell receptor beta chains drawn from one sample of a study of cytomegalovirus exposure and HLA in healthy donors. Data came from immunoSEQ multiplex PCR; TCRdb stores just in-frame clones and leaves some out. The table records 95,000 to 150,000 clones, around two thirds of them present only once. The source material was PBMCs. All receptors derive from a woman between 40 and 55 years old in good health and CMV-seropositive. CDR3s include the opening cysteine and the closing phenylalanine or tryptophan. Where a row states a size, it is once, few, many or the class of an expanded clone; other rows omit it.

TRBV5-1	TRBJ2-2	-	CASSLLAGGFNTGELFF
TRBV30	TRBJ1-2	few	CAWSVQGAGPGGYTF
TRBV7-2	TRBJ2-7	-	CASSLRGGEQYF
TRBV5-1	TRBJ1-6	-	CASSLVERVDRYKDNSPLHF
TRBV5-1	TRBJ2-5	few	CASSLDRGGQETQYF
TRBV10-3	TRBJ2-2	-	CAISEPSGRGYGGELFF
TRBV19	TRBJ2-1	few	CASSIVAGGPYNEQFF
TRBV27	TRBJ2-1	-	CASSLTGLAPYNEQFF
TRBV19	TRBJ2-1	-	CASSIPSGTAYNEQFF
TRBV5-1	TRBJ1-3	few	CASSLERAGNTIYF
TRBV19	TRBJ1-2	-	CASSSGGYGYTF
TRBV7-2	TRBJ2-7	few	CASNWGGNEQYF
TRBV27	TRBJ1-5	-	CASSPRGPLGYSNQPQHF
TRBV30	TRBJ1-5	few	CAWTHQGKPQHF
TRBV11-3	TRBJ1-1	few	CASSLRDRGQNTEAFF
TRBV18	TRBJ2-3	-	CASSPWTGSEADTQYF
TRBV29-1	TRBJ1-6	-	CSVWTDENSPLHF
TRBV2	TRBJ2-5	once	CASSRGTAAETQYF
TRBV29-1	TRBJ2-7	-	CSVQGYEGVGEQYF
TRBV1	TRBJ1-1	-	CTSSQDFAGRGQSEAFF
TRBV6-4	TRBJ2-5	few	CASSDSRETQYF
TRBV28	TRBJ1-2	-	CASSLGPYGYTF